This T cell receptor (beta chain) was sequenced for a study of CD8 T cells in Susac syndrome. High-throughput TCR beta sequencing covered peripheral CD8+ and CD4+ T cells. Negative isolation was used for CD8+ and CD4+ T cells and FACS enrichment for TEMRA cells. Germline V gene sequence: CDR1 SGHAT, CDR2 FQNNGV. Trimming removed 3 bases from V and 3 bases from J, with 8 bases in between. The length of the CDR3 is 13 residues. Random hexamers were used to reverse transcribe 0.5 to 1 ug of RNA. MiXCR was run by TCRdb on the immunoSEQ multiplex PCR reads, yielding one entry per CDR3 protein. The sample holds about 140,000 distinct CDR3 sequences, roughly 96% seen once.

The chain carries TRBV11-2 and TRBJ2-5; D is unclear. Sequences were obtained from CD4+ T cells from PBMCs. This sequence was found in a human donor with multiple sclerosis. CDR3: CASSFGTKETQYF. CDR3 nucleotides: TGTGCCAGCAGCTTCGGCACTAAAGAGACCCAGTACTTC. The variable domain in full, with the rest retrieved from reference TRBV11-2 and TRBJ2-5, is EAGVAQSPRYKIIEKRQSVAFWCNPISGHATLYWYQQILGQGPKLLIQFQNNGVVDDSQLPKDRFSAERLKGVDSTLKIQPAKLEDSAVYLCASSFGTKETQYFGPGTRLLVL.